This T cell receptor (beta chain) was documented in a study of T cells after yellow fever vaccination. Study as a whole: Fractions containing few cells were prepared with SMART-Seq v4 Ultra Low Input.

Findings of the study overall: Abundant bulk-population clonotypes could contaminate the FACS-sorted repertoires. CD4 and CD8 compartments shared a small share of clonotypes. Detected again after the booster were most primary-vaccination clones, at 95% to 98% CD4 and about 89% CD8.

As concerns this clonotype: Antigen unknown.

Each CDR3 protein is one row after TCRdb ran MiXCR on the 5' RACE reads. Found here are around 340,000 distinct CDR3 sequences, 8.7% of them singletons; the top ten hold about a sixth. This material consisted of PBMCs, taken on the day of the first yellow fever vaccination. This receptor was taken from a man aged 18 to 29 who received the YFV17D yellow fever vaccine.

The CDR3 protein is CAIQATSDGANVLTF. Here the CDR3 DNA reads TGTGCCATACAGGCCACCTCTGACGGGGCCAACGTCCTGACTTTC. V is TRBV10-3 and J is TRBJ2-6; possibly TRBD1 for D (5 bases). Germline CDR1 reads ENHRY; CDR2 reads SYGVKD. Between the trimmed V and J ends, which lost 9 bases and 4 bases, there was a span of 16 bases. CDR3 size: 15 residues.